The present entry profiles one T cell receptor (gamma chain) with its context. One end of the junction fails to match germline, which may point to a read error. Other DNA variants within this sample encode the same CDR3. These data originate in a study of gamma-delta chains in newborns, infants, children. TCRdb reanalysed the reads with CATT. The sample lists over 1,000 gamma-chain clones, roughly 2.5% occurring once. The clonotype originates from a child who was a newborn, infant or young child, either healthy, febrile or measles-vaccinated (not recorded which). The source material was blood.

This CDR3 is CALWEVKELGKKIKVF. CDR3 in DNA: TGTGCCTTGTGGGAGGTTAAAGAGTTGGGCAAAAAAATTAAGGTATTT. The rearrangement links TRGV9 to TRGJP. Germline V gene sequence: CDR1 GITISATS, CDR2 ISYDGTV (reference sequence). CDR3 length equals 16 residues.